This TCR beta chain was recorded in a study of control samples from healthy donors and cancer patients. Sequenced by immunoSEQ multiplex PCR; TCRdb stores in-frame clones only, minus some. The repertoire includes some 89,000 clones, roughly 86% of them detected once, and under 25% sits in the top ten. The germline V gene encodes CDR1 SEHNR and CDR2 FQNEAQ (reference sequence). V lost 1 base and J lost 4, with 7 bases in between. This CDR3 spans 13 amino acids. This clone was found a few times. J is TRBJ1-2 and V is TRBV7-9; D perhaps matches TRBD1 (5 bases). Source material: blood. This TCR derives from a man aged 30 to 39 in good health. The CDR3 DNA is TGTGCCAGCAGCTTAGGAGGGACCTATGGCTACACCTTC. Amino acids: CASSLGGTYGYTF.